This T cell receptor beta chain was recovered during a study of blood T cell repertoires in COVID-19. Overall study: Acute-phase and convalescent COVID-19 samples originated in the United States, Italy and Spain. The cDNA or gDNA used as material had been derived from T cells, B-cell-depleted T cells, or PBMCs.

Per the original methods: Amplifying reference gene primers gave estimates of nucleated cell counts. This table comes from immunoSEQ multiplex PCR, and its TCRdb copy is limited to in-frame clones, with some not included. V and J calls and clone size are as listed in that table; D and trimming were resolved from the DNA. The sample shows roughly 53,000 clones, more than 85% of them seen only once. Germline-derived CDR1 and CDR2 are SGHNT and YYREEE (reference sequence). This CDR3 region has 19 residues. The V end lost 1 base, the J end lost 4 bases, and 26 bases lay between the germline ends. The sample was peripheral blood. The rearrangement uses TRBV5-4 and TRBJ2-5; D is unresolved. The TCR was taken from a human donor in a cohort sampled during active COVID-19. CDR3 DNA sequence: TGTGCCAGCAGCTTGTCACCCAGGCTCCCCACATTATTGTCAGAGACCCAGTACTTC. It codes for CASSLSPRLPTLLSETQYF.